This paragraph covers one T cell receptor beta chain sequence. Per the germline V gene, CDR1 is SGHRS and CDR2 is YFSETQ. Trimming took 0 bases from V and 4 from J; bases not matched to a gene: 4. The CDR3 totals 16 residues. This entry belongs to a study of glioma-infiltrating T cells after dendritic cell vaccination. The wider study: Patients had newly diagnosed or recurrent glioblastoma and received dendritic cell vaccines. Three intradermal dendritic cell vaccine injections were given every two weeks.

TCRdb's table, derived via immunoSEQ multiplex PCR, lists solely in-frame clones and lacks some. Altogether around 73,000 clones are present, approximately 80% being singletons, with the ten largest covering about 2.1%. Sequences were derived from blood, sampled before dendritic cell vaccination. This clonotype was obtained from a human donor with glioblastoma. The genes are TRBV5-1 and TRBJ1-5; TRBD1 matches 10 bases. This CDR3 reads CASSLADRGPNQPQHF. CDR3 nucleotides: TGCGCCAGCAGCTTGGCTGACAGGGGGCCTAATCAGCCCCAGCATTTT.